One and the same sample provided the 30 T cell receptor beta chains below, sequenced in a study of T cells in Graves' hyperthyroidism and ophthalmopathy. Amplification targeted TCR beta CDR3 regions from RNA transcripts. The study used the HTBI primer set for a first-round RT-PCR of the TCR CDR3. MiXCR, run by TCRdb on the multiplex PCR reads, gives a single entry per CDR3 protein. This repertoire shows roughly 400,000 distinct CDR3 sequences, more than 13% found once; its top ten account for 25% to 30%. The sequenced material came from blood. All receptors come from a man aged 50-59 years with Graves' ophthalmopathy.

There are many counts of this clonotype. The V and J genes are TRBV5-1 and TRBJ1-3; D unclear. Germline V gene sequence: CDR1 SGHRS, CDR2 YFSETQ. The V end lost 4 bases, the J end lost 0 bases, and 14 bases lay between the germline ends. This CDR3 is 16 amino acids long. The CDR3 DNA follows: TGCGCCAGCAGCCGTTCGGCCACTTCCTCTGGAAACACCATATATTTT. As protein: CASSRSATSSGNTIYF.

Ten or more counts support this clonotype. V gene TRBV30 combines with J gene TRBJ1-2, with a weak D call TRBD1 (5 bases). The length of the CDR3 is 14 residues. In germline, CDR1 is GTSNPN, CDR2 SVGIG (reference sequence). The V gene lost 5 bases and the J gene lost 4 bases, with 17 bases spanning the gap. The CDR3 DNA reads TGTGCCTGGCTCATTCAGGGTTGGGCCTATGGCTACACCTTC. This translates into CAWLIQGWAYGYTF. Full variable domain (outside the CDR3, taken from reference TRBV30 and TRBJ1-2): SQTIHQWPATLVQPVGSPLSLECTVEGTSNPNLYWYRQAAGRGLQLLFYSVGIGQISSEVPQNLSASRPQDRQFILSSKKLLLSDSGFYLCAWLIQGWAYGYTFGSGTRLTVV.

The chain carries TRBV2 and TRBJ2-1; D remains unclear. Germline values: CDR1 SNHLY, CDR2 FYNNEI. The CDR3 is 11 amino acids. The ends were cut back, 5 bases at V and 10 bases at J, with 9 bases in the middle. This CDR3 reads CASSPEEEQFF. The CDR3 coding sequence is TGTGCCAGCAGTCCCGAAGAAGAGCAGTTCTTC. The variable domain in full, with the rest retrieved from reference TRBV2 and TRBJ2-1, is EPEVTQTPSHQVTQMGQEVILRCVPISNHLYFYWYRQILGQKVEFLVSFYNNEISEKSEIFDDQFSVERPDGSNFTLKIRSTKLEDSAMYFCASSPEEEQFFGPGTRLTVL.

This chain links TRBV19 with TRBJ2-1; D possibly matches TRBD1 or TRBD2 (5 bases each). The V end lost 6 bases, the J end lost 0 bases, and 9 bases lay between the germline ends. The CDR3 is made up of 14 amino acids. CDR1 LNHDA and CDR2 SQIVND come from the germline V gene (reference sequence). The CDR3 spells CASRSGSSYNEQFF. CDR3 nucleotide sequence: TGTGCCAGTAGGTCAGGGAGCTCCTACAATGAGCAGTTCTTC. Variable domain in full (rest from reference TRBV19 and TRBJ2-1): DGGITQSPKYLFRKEGQNVTLSCEQNLNHDAMYWYRQDPGQGLRLIYYSQIVNDFQKGDIAEGYSVSREKKESFPLTVTSAQKNPTAFYLCASRSGSSYNEQFFGPGTRLTVL.

This clonotype has a count of ten or more. This sequence joins TRBV11-3 and TRBJ2-1; 7 nucleotides line up with TRBD2. The CDR3 is 16 residues long. CDR1 SGHNT and CDR2 YENEEA come from the germline V gene. With 3 bases clipped from V and 4 bases from J, the junction kept 9 bases outside the gene matches. For the CDR3, the DNA is TGTGCCAGCAGCTTCCACAGCGGGACCATATACAATGAGCAGTTCTTC. Its protein is CASSFHSGTIYNEQFF.

This clonotype was counted many times. The chain joins TRBV20-1 to TRBJ2-7; possible D gene TRBD2, 6 bases. Trimming stripped 0 bases from V and 0 bases from J, with 12 bases between. The CDR3 has 15 amino acids. Per germline, CDR1 DFQATT and CDR2 SNEGSKA (reference sequence). The DNA for the CDR3 is TGCAGTGCTAGAGATGGGCGGGGCTACTCCTACGAGCAGTACTTC. Amino acids: CSARDGRGYSYEQYF.

In its sample, this clonotype was seen many times. The gene calls are TRBV29-1 and TRBJ2-1, with TRBD2 matching 9 bases. Germline values: CDR1 SQVTM, CDR2 ANQGSEA. Unmatched junction bases numbered 12, after V lost 2 bases and J lost 10 bases. CDR3 length: 15 amino acids. The CDR3 is CSVETTGGRASEQFF. The CDR3 coding sequence is TGCAGCGTTGAAACCACTGGCGGGAGGGCCTCCGAGCAGTTCTTC.

This clonotype was seen at least ten times. This chain uses TRBV11-2 with TRBJ2-5; possible D gene TRBD2, 5 bases. The CDR3 sequence is 15 residues long. In germline, CDR1 is SGHAT, CDR2 FQNNGV. V was shortened by 5 bases and J by 1 base, with 14 bases between the two germline ends. The CDR3 bases are TGTGCCAGCAGCCCAAGCGGCGGCAGCCAAGAGACCCAGTACTTC. As protein: CASSPSGGSQETQYF.

This clonotype was counted many times. The chain couples TRBV30 to TRBJ2-5, with TRBD2 matching over 7 bases. Germline V CDR1 and CDR2: GTSNPN, SVGIG (reference sequence). V dropped 3 bases and J dropped 14; count of bases not matched to a gene: 18. This CDR3 region has 14 residues. The CDR3 protein is CAWSRPPSGGPYYF. CDR3 coding DNA: TGTGCCTGGAGCCGTCCCCCTAGCGGAGGCCCCTATTACTTC. Full variable domain (missing parts from reference TRBV30 and TRBJ2-5): SQTIHQWPATLVQPVGSPLSLECTVEGTSNPNLYWYRQAAGRGLQLLFYSVGIGQISSEVPQNLSASRPQDRQFILSSKKLLLSDSGFYLCAWSRPPSGGPYYFGPGTRLLVL.

The chain carries TRBV4-1 and TRBJ2-1; TRBD1 might be the D (5 bases). V was clipped by 0 bases and J by 2 bases, with 14 bases between them. The V gene's germline CDR1 is MGHRA and CDR2 YSYEKL. This CDR3 has 17 amino acids. CDR3 protein: CASSQEASGIAYNEQFF. The CDR3, as DNA: TGCGCCAGCAGCCAAGAGGCTTCAGGGATCGCCTACAATGAGCAGTTCTTC.

This clonotype was detected many times. The chain has TRBV27 and TRBJ2-7, with TRBD2 matching over 9 bases. V shed 5 bases and J 4 bases; nucleotides not matched to a gene: 9. CDR3 length: 15 amino acids. The germline V gene encodes CDR1 MNHEY and CDR2 SMNVEV (reference sequence). The DNA of the CDR3 is TGTGCCAGCAGTGTTTTTAGCGGGAGCGGGTACGAGCAGTACTTC. Its protein product is CASSVFSGSGYEQYF.

This clonotype came up a few times. At one of its ends the junction is not consistent with the germline gene, which may arise from a read error. The chain joins TRBV24-1 to TRBJ2-7; 7 nucleotides agree with TRBD1. Germline assignment: CDR1 KGHDR and CDR2 SFDVKD. This CDR3 is built from 16 residues. The CDR3 loop reads CATSDRNRGRTNEQCF. CDR3 DNA: TGTGCCACCAGTGATCGAAACAGGGGCAGGACCAACGAGCAGTGCTTC.

This clonotype was recorded at least ten times. This chain connects TRBV11-2 to TRBJ2-7; the match to TRBD2 covers 12 bases. The CDR3 is 19 residues long. CDR1 is SGHAT and CDR2 is FQNNGV in the germline V gene. The junction had 15 bases not matched to a gene; V was cut back by 3 bases and J by 3 bases. CDR3 residues: CASSLNKARRLAGDYEQYF. CDR3 sequence (DNA): TGTGCCAGCAGCTTGAACAAAGCAAGGAGACTAGCGGGAGACTACGAGCAGTACTTC.

This chain uses TRBV6-1 with TRBJ2-2; tentatively, D is TRBD1 (6 bases). The germline gives CDR1 MNHNS, CDR2 SASEGT. The V end lost 6 bases, the J end lost 7 bases, and 18 bases lay between the germline ends. The length of the CDR3 is 15 residues. CDR3 nucleotides: TGTGCCAGCAGCCTTTTCCGAGAGGGGGACGGGGAGCTGTTTTTT. Residues: CASSLFREGDGELFF.

The sample holds many counts of this clonotype. V is TRBV28 and J is TRBJ1-5, with a tentative D call TRBD1 (5 bases). The CDR3 covers 16 residues. Trimming left V 8 bases short and J 2 bases short, with 19 bases between. Germline V CDR1 and CDR2: MDHEN, SYDVKM. The CDR3 here is CASRDESGAGNQPQHF. In nucleotides, the CDR3 is TGTGCCAGCCGGGACGAGAGCGGTGCGGGCAATCAGCCCCAGCATTTT.

As regards this clonotype: This may stem from a read error, because a much larger clone lies one nucleotide away. This chain connects TRBV12-3 or TRBV12-4 to TRBJ2-2; maybe TRBD2 (5 bases). The CDR3 is 13 amino acids. V lost 7 bases and J 5 bases, leaving 11 bases between the germline ends. The CDR3 loop is CASTYWETGELFF. CDR3 DNA sequence: TGTGCCAGCACCTACTGGGAGACCGGGGAGCTGTTTTTT.

V is TRBV6-5 and J is TRBJ2-3; D is perhaps TRBD1 (5 bases). V lost 0 bases and J lost 1, with 17 bases in between. CDR3 size: 18 residues. Looked up from germline, CDR1 is MNHEY and CDR2 is SVGAGI. CDR3 coding DNA: TGTGCCAGCAGTTACTCGATCGTTGGGGCGAGAGGCACAGATACGCAGTATTTT. Its translation is CASSYSIVGARGTDTQYF.

This clonotype was observed a few times. The chain uses TRBV27 and TRBJ1-1; D is possibly TRBD1 (5 bases). Trimming cost V 3 bases and J 6 bases, with 14 bases left between them. Germline V CDR1 and CDR2: MNHEY, SMNVEV (reference sequence). This CDR3 region has 14 residues. The CDR3 sequence: CASSFGGVGAEAFF. CDR3 DNA sequence: TGTGCCAGCAGTTTTGGGGGGGTGGGCGCTGAAGCTTTCTTT.

In its sample, this clonotype was seen many times. The chain carries TRBV5-8 and TRBJ2-1, with TRBD1 matching 10 bases. The trim removed 4 bases at V and 11 bases at J, leaving 12 bases unmatched. This CDR3 region has 15 residues. CDR1 and CDR2 (germline): SGHTS, YDEGEE. The chain's CDR3 is CASSDSGQGGLKQFF. The CDR3 DNA follows: TGTGCCAGCAGCGACTCAGGACAGGGGGGGCTGAAGCAGTTCTTC.

This clonotype has a single count. Relative to the germline gene, one junction end is altered; a read error may explain this. The V gene is TRBV12-3 or TRBV12-4, the J gene TRBJ1-6; tentatively, D is TRBD1 (5 bases). This CDR3 spans 16 amino acids. Here the CDR3 reads CASSFDRGEGNSPLHF. CDR3 DNA sequence: TGTGCCAGCAGTTTCGATCGGGGGGAGGGTAATTCACCCCTCCATTTT.

This clonotype was recorded many times. V usage is TRBV3-1 and J usage is TRBJ2-4; D assignment may be TRBD1 or TRBD2 (6 bases each). This CDR3 is built from 16 residues. V was cut by 0 bases and J by 6 bases, with 15 bases left in between. Germline values: CDR1 LGHDT, CDR2 YNNKEL (reference sequence). The CDR3 DNA reads TGTGCCAGCAGCCAAGACGGAGGAGGGGGTGTAAACATTCAGTACTTC. It codes for CASSQDGGGGVNIQYF.

This clonotype was seen many times. The chain links TRBV24-1 to TRBJ1-2; D not resolved. This CDR3 is built from 14 residues. Per germline, CDR1 KGHDR and CDR2 SFDVKD. Trimming took off 10 bases at V and 8 bases at J, with 22 bases between the two ends. This CDR3 is CATLSIDAAGGYTF. The CDR3, as DNA: TGTGCCACTCTTTCGATTGACGCGGCGGGGGGCTACACCTTC.

This clonotype was picked up many times. V is TRBV30 and J is TRBJ1-1, with D maybe TRBD1 (5 bases). V lost 4 bases, J lost 5 bases, and 17 bases lay in between. CDR3 length: 14 amino acids. CDR1 is GTSNPN, CDR2 SVGIG, per germline (reference sequence). The chain's CDR3 is CAWTQTRGITEAFF. The CDR3 bases are TGTGCCTGGACCCAAACTCGGGGGATAACTGAAGCTTTCTTT.

As for this clonotype: A much bigger clone sits one base away, suggesting this may be a read error. CDR3 in amino acids: CTSSRVGTGGTGELFF. The CDR3 DNA is TGTACCAGCAGCAGGGTCGGGACAGGGGGCACCGGGGAGCTGTTTTTT. This chain uses TRBV7-9 with TRBJ2-2; 11 bases are shared with TRBD1. Looked up from germline, CDR1 is SEHNR and CDR2 is FQNEAQ (reference sequence). The CDR3 contains 16 residues. Complete variable domain (other parts from reference TRBV7-9 and TRBJ2-2): DTGVSQNPRHKITKRGQNVTFRCDPISEHNRLYWYRQTLGQGPEFLTYFQNEAQLEKSRLLSDRFSAERPKGSFSTLEIQRTEQGDSAMYLCTSSRVGTGGTGELFFGEGSRLTVL.

This clonotype has ten or more counts. The V gene is TRBV18, the J gene TRBJ2-3; unclear D gene. Germline CDR1 and CDR2: KGHSH and LQKENI. V lost 2 bases and J lost 0, with 6 bases in between. There are 14 residues in the CDR3. CDR3 loop: CASSPSSSTDTQYF. In DNA, the CDR3 is TGTGCCAGCTCACCATCGTCTAGCACAGATACGCAGTATTTT.

This clonotype was seen ten or more times. J is TRBJ1-5 and V is TRBV20-1, with D perhaps TRBD1 (6 bases). V lost 7 bases, J lost 6 bases, and 16 bases lay in between. Germline values: CDR1 DFQATT, CDR2 SNEGSKA (reference sequence). This CDR3 is 13 amino acids long. The CDR3 sequence: CSVAQGRAQPQHF. For the CDR3, the DNA is TGCAGTGTAGCTCAGGGGCGCGCTCAGCCCCAGCATTTT.

A word on this clonotype: A much larger clone lies one base from this, so it may be a read error. The rearrangement uses TRBV2 and TRBJ2-5; D is unresolved. This CDR3 has 11 amino acids. V was trimmed by 6 bases and J by 2 bases, leaving 4 bases between them. CDR1 is SNHLY and CDR2 is FYNNEI in the germline V gene. This CDR3 is CASRRQETQYF. The CDR3 DNA reads as TGTGCCAGCAGGAGACAAGAGACCCAGTACTTC. Variable domain in full (rest from reference TRBV2 and TRBJ2-5): EPEVTQTPSHQVTQMGQEVILRCVPISNHLYFYWYRQILGQKVEFLVSFYNNEISEKSEIFDDQFSVERPDGSNFTLKIRSTKLEDSAMYFCASRRQETQYFGPGTRLLVL.

Many counts were recorded for this clonotype. The V and J genes are TRBV11-2 and TRBJ2-1; possibly TRBD1 for D (5 bases). The CDR3 is made up of 16 amino acids. Germline V gives CDR1 SGHAT, CDR2 FQNNGV. Trimming took 2 bases from V and 1 from J, leaving 12 bases between them. The CDR3 sequence is CASSLFFTGSYNEQFF. The CDR3 DNA reads TGTGCCAGCAGCTTATTCTTTACAGGATCCTACAATGAGCAGTTCTTC.

The chain uses TRBV6-1 and TRBJ2-3, with D possibly TRBD1 on 5 matching bases. V lost 4 bases, J lost 14 bases, and 16 bases lay in between. Germline V gene sequence: CDR1 MNHNS, CDR2 SASEGT. The CDR3 loop spans 12 amino acids. The CDR3 DNA reads as TGTGCCAGCAGTGGAGACAGCCTTACGGCGTATTTT. It is translated as CASSGDSLTAYF.

The genes are TRBV27 and TRBJ1-2; D perhaps matches TRBD1 (6 bases). This CDR3 has 15 amino acids. Looked up from germline, CDR1 is MNHEY and CDR2 is SMNVEV (reference sequence). Trimming removed 6 bases from V and 0 bases from J, with 14 bases in between. The DNA of the CDR3 is TGTGCCAGCAGACAACGTGGGACAACTAACTATGGCTACACCTTC. It yields the protein CASRQRGTTNYGYTF.